This T cell receptor (beta chain) stems from a study of cytomegalovirus exposure and HLA in healthy donors (dated by TCRdb to the late 2010s). Concerning the study at large: An earlier analysis of some 600 of the donors reported about 280 Gb of sequence data and 100 million to 120 million unique TCR beta sequences obtained from roughly 170 million T cells. An early release that covered 500 to 800 HLA-typed donors contained about 300 gigabases of sequencing data and tens of millions of unique TCR sequences. Of the 398 genotyped donors, roughly 80% fell in the genetic ancestry cluster associated with self-reported Caucasian donors. The aim of the study was to test whether cataloging public T cell receptors could identify signatures of past pathogen exposure. The study profiled the T cell repertoires of hundreds of subjects by immunosequencing and related them to cytomegalovirus serostatus. In addition to the first cohort of 666 subjects, a separate validation cohort of approximately 120 different subjects was used. High-throughput TCR immunosequencing, statistical association of individual TCRs with disease status, and machine learning were combined to predict cytomegalovirus infection status. A later analysis re-examined previously published TCR beta repertoires from several hundred donors and added high-resolution HLA genotyping to investigate patterns of TCR occurrence. In the later analysis, no new phenotypic data were used to find candidate immune exposures; instead, reliance was placed on TCR beta sequences and their occurrence across donors. An earlier analysis of 500 to 750 of the donors applied high-throughput TCR beta sequencing to assess whether each TCR beta V gene segment acted as functional or pseudogenic. Donor age, sex, ethnicity and CMV serostatus were compiled together with the repertoire data. Genome-wide SNP genotypes for about 65% of the 666 donors were used in a later genetic analysis, which treated that subset as a discovery cohort. Every discovery cohort repertoire had been produced on one sequencing platform. Both class I and class II loci were covered by HLA typing, at four-digit resolution. Typing coverage differed by locus: A, B, C, DRB1 and DQB1 were typed in about 620-640 donors, DQA1 in about 500, DPA1 in around 600, and DPB1 in 450 to 480. Five DR-DQ haplotypes were handled as single units for association and clustering, since linkage in the cohort was strong. Among some 400 genotyped donors of the cohort, an average of approximately 230,000 unique TCR beta nucleotide sequences were sequenced per donor, roughly 20% of them non-productive. General conclusions and limits of the study: According to a later genetic analysis, donors in an Asian-associated ancestry cluster had fewer N-insertions in productive TCRs than the roughly 660-donor mean. The only immune exposure information available for the cohort was CMV serostatus. A total of roughly 160 TCR beta chains were listed by the study as associated with cytomegalovirus. The classifier was reported to diagnose cytomegalovirus status with high specificity and sensitivity in both the original cohort and the validation cohort. The presence/absence analyses assumed that sequencing depth was roughly uniform across donors, and that assumption may not be true. Linkage disequilibrium might explain the correlated functional status among segregating V segments, but an unknown experimental factor could not be excluded. Most CMV-associated TCR beta chains appeared to be HLA-restricted in a later analysis, and the HLA associations seemed to be driven largely by CMV exposure. According to a later analysis, parvovirus B19, influenza, CMV and Epstein-Barr virus appeared linked to several top co-occurrence clusters. According to the authors, the approach could potentially be generalized to other disease states and immunological phenotypes. A further reported finding was that TCR beta sequences accurately predicted the HLA-A and HLA-B alleles for most subjects in the first cohort. When HLA alleles, especially DR and DQ, strongly co-occurred, TCR associations were difficult to assign to individual alleles. Across donors, most TCR sequences were observed very rarely, whereas some public TCRs were present in many individuals. Only TCR beta chains were sequenced in this cohort, and the absence of alpha or paired-chain data limited detectable features. In a later analysis, the rate of TCR association differed among HLA loci, with DRB1 alleles having the most associated TCRs and HLA-C alleles having the fewest. Specific HLA alleles were associated with more than 15,000 TCR beta sequences at a false discovery rate of 0.05 in a later analysis. Because counts were too low, about 18 rarely observed V segments, including chromosome 9 orphons, were excluded from the earlier analysis of around 640 of the donors. A later genetic analysis associated a missense DCLRE1C variant with V-gene and J-gene trimming of TCR beta chains, and an independent cohort replicated the association. In an earlier analysis of approximately 600 of the donors, most TCR beta V segments were observed in productive rearrangements about 87% or about 30% of the time, broadly matching IMGT annotations. Because some donors lacked HLA typing at each locus, the association tests relied only on the typed subset. A few of the identified cytomegalovirus-associated TCR beta chains were confirmed in vitro to be specific for cytomegalovirus antigens. A cluster of highly shared sequence variants was judged likely to be a technical artifact of the sequencing pipeline. Some IMGT-functional V segments, including TRBV6-2 and TRBV6-3, could not be distinguished by the 87-base-pair reads and were therefore excluded. In a later analysis, HLA-associated TCR beta chains showed more clonal expansion and lower generation probabilities than non-associated chains that were equally common.

The sample holds a few counts of this clone. No antigen is known for it. No clone much larger than this one lies a single base away; base qualities are absent. Receptors were amplified or captured by the immunoSEQ multiplex PCR assay. For the multiplex PCR, a mixture combining 60 forward primers for TCR Vbeta segments and 13 reverse primers for TCR Jbeta segments was used. Amplification of the CDR3 region of rearranged TCR beta genes was performed with a multiplex PCR assay on genomic DNA. On the Illumina HiSeq System, the amplified TCR beta libraries were sequenced as 87-base-pair reads. As for the authors' bioinformatics: A later analysis tallied approximately 87 million unique TCR beta chains across the 610 or so repertoires, and about 12 million of those chains were shared by two or more donors. Raw reads were error-corrected and collapsed into unique sequences with a nearest-neighbor algorithm that merged closely related sequences to remove PCR and sequencing errors. V, D and J gene segments were assigned by aligning CDR3 sequences to IMGT reference sequences. For a sequence to be retained, a match of at least six nucleotides was required to both a V gene segment and a J gene segment. A rearrangement was called productive if the CDR3 had no stop codons and remained in frame with V and J, and every other rearrangement was called non-productive. CDR3 was defined by IMGT convention, running from the second conserved V-encoded cysteine to the conserved J-encoded phenylalanine. The earlier analysis of a few hundred of the donors excluded sequences that lacked an unambiguous match to a single V gene segment. An earlier analysis of 587 of the donors classified V segments as functional when productive rearrangements were above 56.7% and as segregating when the standard deviation between donors was above 5%. A statistical classification framework was developed to diagnose cytomegalovirus status using the catalog of TCR beta chain sequences. In a later analysis, V and J genes were assigned by comparing TCR nucleotide sequences against IMGT/GENE-DB human TR gene sequences. Using the TCRdist pipeline, a later analysis assigned CDR3 sequences along with most-parsimonious VDJ recombination scenarios. In a later analysis, each TCR beta chain was defined by its CDR3 amino acid sequence together with its V-gene family, and reads lacking a unique V-gene family were excluded. A later analysis removed several hundred highly shared, low-generation-probability nucleotide sequences to deal with suspected cross-contamination and a sequencing artifact. In a later analysis, a clonal expansion index for each public chain was calculated from normalized within-repertoire ranks of inferred template counts. Generation probabilities in a later analysis came from a VDJ recombination model fitted to out-of-frame rearrangements, and those results were checked against IGoR. A later analysis scored TCR-TCR, TCR-HLA and TCR-CMV co-occurrence with hypergeometric tests, applying a repertoire-size bias correction to TCR pairs. False discovery rates were estimated in a later analysis by permuting HLA or CMV assignments 20 times. A later analysis grouped co-occurring TCRs with DBSCAN, adding TCRdist sequence similarity when clustering within HLA-allele-positive subsets. Co-occurrence clustering excluded repertoires with fewer than 30,000 or more than 120,000 public chains, plus five with anomalous nucleotide sharing. TCRdb carries this immuneACCESS record with in-frame sequences only. Its versions omit some clonotypes, under half of them owing to an unresolved V gene in the studies checked, with the rest unexplained. Clonal size and the V and J genes are those of that table, whereas D and trimming came from the DNA. The sample records approximately 180,000 clones, under 85% of which are singletons. The ten largest make up about 2.9% of the sample.

V and J lose 0 bases and 6 bases, and a span of 8 bases separates them. Spanning cysteine to phenylalanine, the CDR3 consists of 13 amino acids. Of all the DNA, just the CDR3 is kept, 39 bases in frame from base 1. For CDR1 and CDR2, the germline V gene lists MNHEY and SVGAGI. The cohort consisted of 650 to 700 healthy bone marrow donors. At the time of sampling, every cohort member was nominally healthy, though immune exposures that went unrecorded were likely present. The donor was CMV seronegative and was included in the group of around 320 seronegative cohort members. Every donor gave a peripheral blood sample, and the peripheral blood mononuclear cells from that sample were used for TCR beta sequencing. The Qiagen DNeasy Blood Extraction Kit was used to extract genomic DNA from the blood cell samples.

The V and J genes are TRBV6-5 and TRBJ1-1, with an unclear D gene assignment. The receptor was isolated from a male donor in good health and CMV-seronegative. The sample taken for sequencing was PBMCs. The nucleotides are TGTGCCAGCAGTTACTCGTCAAGCCCTGAAGCTTTCTTT. Translated, this gives CASSYSSSPEAFF.